This TCR beta chain was recovered during a study of T cells in Graves' hyperthyroidism and ophthalmopathy (dated by TCRdb to between 2019 and 2020). Study-level background: A discovery cohort of about 96 patients, roughly 45 with Graves' ophthalmopathy and about 58 with stable Graves' hyperthyroidism, was used to find distinguishing TCR V-J signatures. Prospective prediction of ophthalmopathy was tested in an independent validation cohort consisting of roughly 19 hyperthyroidism patients and some 15 patients who later progressed to ophthalmopathy. For training and testing, the 95 to 100 patients in the discovery cohort were randomly divided in a 7:3 ratio. Thyroid tissue and blood T-cell repertoires from six Graves' hyperthyroidism patients were also compared in the study. After blood sampling, hyperthyroidism patients were treated with methimazole at a starting dose of 30 mg daily, and ophthalmopathy patients were treated with high-dose intravenous methylprednisolone. TCR Vbeta CDR3 sequencing of roughly 140 peripheral blood samples (fewer than 45 ophthalmopathy, 75 to 80 hyperthyroidism and approximately 17 progressor patients) is reported in the paper.

Broader findings and caveats from the paper: Most expanded thyroid clonotypes (frequency above 0.001) were also detected in blood, suggesting blood repertoires may reflect thyroid immune responses. Sample size was not statistically predetermined, and investigators were not blinded to group allocation. A 13 V-J signature model separated ophthalmopathy from stable hyperthyroidism, with 87.88% sensitivity and roughly 81% specificity in cross-validation and 80%/75% in testing. During validation, the model predicted progression to ophthalmopathy a median of roughly 7.1 months ahead of onset, with approximately 71% sensitivity and roughly 72% specificity.

The TCR beta CDR3 regions were amplified from the RNA transcripts. The first round of RT-PCR for the TCR CDR3 was performed with the HTBI primer set and the Qiagen OneStep RT-PCR kit. The libraries were constructed in a second round of multiplex PCR and then size-selected and purified. Paired-end sequencing of the libraries was performed with 100 bp reads on an Illumina HiSeq2000. Under the source paper's analysis protocol: SOAPnuke was used to process the raw data, removing reads that contained adapters or uncalled bases, had a mean Phred below 15, or lacked an exact match to the constant primer or identifier. High-quality paired reads were merged using COPE v1.2.5, and each unique nucleotide sequence was defined as a clonotype. MiTCR v1.1 was used to align clonotypes to the IMGT TRBV, TRBD and TRBJ reference segments. Analysis was restricted to V-J combinations with a frequency above 0.0001, which covered about 99% of repertoires. The TCS score was defined as the ratio of F50 (clonal expansion) to E x V (chaos), calculated using BLOSUM62-based TCRdist between CDR3 peptides within each V-J. Welch's t-statistics and random forest reduced roughly 500 V-J features to about 12, which were used in a naive Bayes classifier (R e1071). The Morisita-Horn index was used to measure how similar the thyroid and blood repertoires were. TCRdb reprocessed the public reads (quality trimming at Q25 with fastp, clone calling with MiXCR) and kept in-frame beta chains. Rows are unified per CDR3 protein, each entry keeping the most common DNA and genes. These V and J calls rely on TCRdb rather than the paper's analysis. For this sample there are 450,000 to 700,000 distinct CDR3 sequences; 46% appear just once. The top ten clonotypes cover about 20% of the sample.

The study excluded patients with uncontrolled infections, other autoimmune diseases, pregnancy or lactation. Diagnoses were based on clinical symptoms, serum thyroxine and TRAb, thyroid ultrasound and orbital computed tomography. Total RNA was extracted with Trizol reagent, and quality was checked on an Agilent 2100 Bioanalyzer. The cysteine opens and the phenylalanine closes a CDR3 of 12 amino acids. Only the CDR3 part of the read is kept: 36 bases, read in frame from the first base. CDR1 and CDR2 (SGDLS, YYNGEE) derive from the germline V gene. Trimming takes 7 bases from V and 2 bases from J, and the germline ends sit 10 bases apart. This clonotype was observed many times. Its recognized antigen is unknown. One base away there is no much larger clone; base qualities are not given.

Sequencing input: peripheral blood or thyroid tissue (not recorded which). The source is an adult woman with Graves' disease, either hyperthyroidism or ophthalmopathy (not recorded which). In this chain, TRBV9 is recombined with TRBJ2-7; the D gene is possibly TRBD1 or TRBD2, with 5 bases matching each. The DNA sequence is given as TGTGCCAGCGGGACCGGCGCCTACGAGCAGTACTTC. Its product reads: CASGTGAYEQYF.